The rows below give T cell receptor beta chains drawn from one sample of a study of blood T cell repertoires in COVID-19. The table came from immunoSEQ multiplex PCR; TCRdb's copy has only in-frame clones and leaves some out. The repertoire holds fewer than 250,000 clones, with about four fifths as singletons. Sequencing input: peripheral blood. The receptors stem from a woman aged 50 to 65 with active or convalescent COVID-19. Both conserved end residues are part of each CDR3. Fields, in order: J gene, D gene, V gene, clone size, CDR3 DNA, CDR3 protein. A D gene is named only where the DNA matches it firmly. The listing skips clone size in some rows; elsewhere it reads once, few, many or a size class.

TRBJ2-1	.	TRBV6-6	.	TGTGCCAGCAGCGAGAATAGAGATGAGCAGTTCTTC	CASSENRDEQFF
TRBJ2-3	.	TRBV6-5	.	TGTGCCAGCAAAGAATCGGGGGGCACAGATACGCAGTATTTT	CASKESGGTDTQYF
TRBJ1-1	.	TRBV9	.	TGTGCCAGCAGCGTCCAGGGAGGAACTGAAGCTTTCTTT	CASSVQGGTEAFF
TRBJ2-1	.	TRBV5-1	few	TGCGCCACCAACCCGGAGGGGGGGCCGGGGAATGAGCAGTTCTTC	CATNPEGGPGNEQFF
TRBJ2-2	TRBD2	TRBV6-6	.	TGTGCCAGCAGTCTACAAGAAAGGAGGACTAGCGGGGGGACCGGGGAGCTGTTTTTT	CASSLQERRTSGGTGELFF
TRBJ2-5	.	TRBV6-5	once	TGTGCCAGCAGCTTGAACAGGTGGCAAGAGACCCAGTACTTC	CASSLNRWQETQYF
TRBJ1-1	TRBD1	TRBV5-1	.	TGCGCCAGCAGCTTGAGGGGGCAGGACACTGAAGCTTTCTTT	CASSLRGQDTEAFF
TRBJ2-1	.	TRBV19	.	TGTGCCAGCCGCTCCGGGGGGCGTTTTGAGCAGTTCTTC	CASRSGGRFEQFF
TRBJ2-5	.	TRBV29-1	.	TGCAGCGTTGAAGCAGGAGGTCGAGAGACCCAGTACTTC	CSVEAGGRETQYF
TRBJ2-3	TRBD2	TRBV10-3	.	TGTGCCACTTTCCGGGGGGTAGAAGCAGATACGCAGTATTTT	CATFRGVEADTQYF
TRBJ1-1	.	TRBV10-1	.	TGCGCCAGCAGTGAGACTCCTGACACTGAAGCTTTCTTT	CASSETPDTEAFF
TRBJ2-3	.	TRBV7-9	.	TGTGCCAGCAGCCCTTATCGGGGGTACACAGATACGCAGTATTTT	CASSPYRGYTDTQYF
TRBJ1-1	.	TRBV12-3/TRBV12-4	few	TGTGCCAGCAGTTTTCAGGGGAGCACTGAAGCTTTCTTT	CASSFQGSTEAFF
TRBJ2-1	.	TRBV21-1	.	TGTGCCAGCAGCAAACAAGCGGGGGGGCCTCATGAGCAGTTCTTC	CASSKQAGGPHEQFF
TRBJ2-5	TRBD2	TRBV18	.	TGTGCCAGCTCATCAGCGGGATTTCAAGAGACCCAGTACTTC	CASSSAGFQETQYF
TRBJ1-2	TRBD1	TRBV28	.	TGTGCCAGCAACATACCTGGACAGGGCTCCTATGGCTACACCTTC	CASNIPGQGSYGYTF
TRBJ1-1	.	TRBV19	.	TGTGCCAGTAGTATAGATGAGGTGACTGAAGCTTTCTTT	CASSIDEVTEAFF
TRBJ1-3	.	TRBV13	.	TGTGCCAGCAGCTTAGGCGGATCGGGTGGAAACACCATATATTTT	CASSLGGSGGNTIYF
TRBJ1-1	.	TRBV18	.	TGTGCCAGCTCACCACCGCCAGGGAACACTGAAGCTTTCTTT	CASSPPPGNTEAFF
TRBJ2-3	.	TRBV21-1	.	TGTGCCAGCAGCAAAGTGGGGGACAGGGGGCTTGATACGCAGTATTTT	CASSKVGDRGLDTQYF